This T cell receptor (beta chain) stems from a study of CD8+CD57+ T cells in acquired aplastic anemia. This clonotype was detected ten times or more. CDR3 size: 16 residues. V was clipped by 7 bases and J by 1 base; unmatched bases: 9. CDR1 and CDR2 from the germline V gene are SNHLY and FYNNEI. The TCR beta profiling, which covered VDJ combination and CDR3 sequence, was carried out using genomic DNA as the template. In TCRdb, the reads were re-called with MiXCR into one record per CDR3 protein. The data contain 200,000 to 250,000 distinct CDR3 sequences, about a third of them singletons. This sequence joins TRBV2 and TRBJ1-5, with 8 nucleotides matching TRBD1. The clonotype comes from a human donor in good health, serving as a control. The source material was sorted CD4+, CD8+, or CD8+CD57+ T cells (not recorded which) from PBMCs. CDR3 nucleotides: TGTGCCAGCACTCCTTCCCGGACAGGGAGCAATCAGCCCCAGCATTTT. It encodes CASTPSRTGSNQPQHF.